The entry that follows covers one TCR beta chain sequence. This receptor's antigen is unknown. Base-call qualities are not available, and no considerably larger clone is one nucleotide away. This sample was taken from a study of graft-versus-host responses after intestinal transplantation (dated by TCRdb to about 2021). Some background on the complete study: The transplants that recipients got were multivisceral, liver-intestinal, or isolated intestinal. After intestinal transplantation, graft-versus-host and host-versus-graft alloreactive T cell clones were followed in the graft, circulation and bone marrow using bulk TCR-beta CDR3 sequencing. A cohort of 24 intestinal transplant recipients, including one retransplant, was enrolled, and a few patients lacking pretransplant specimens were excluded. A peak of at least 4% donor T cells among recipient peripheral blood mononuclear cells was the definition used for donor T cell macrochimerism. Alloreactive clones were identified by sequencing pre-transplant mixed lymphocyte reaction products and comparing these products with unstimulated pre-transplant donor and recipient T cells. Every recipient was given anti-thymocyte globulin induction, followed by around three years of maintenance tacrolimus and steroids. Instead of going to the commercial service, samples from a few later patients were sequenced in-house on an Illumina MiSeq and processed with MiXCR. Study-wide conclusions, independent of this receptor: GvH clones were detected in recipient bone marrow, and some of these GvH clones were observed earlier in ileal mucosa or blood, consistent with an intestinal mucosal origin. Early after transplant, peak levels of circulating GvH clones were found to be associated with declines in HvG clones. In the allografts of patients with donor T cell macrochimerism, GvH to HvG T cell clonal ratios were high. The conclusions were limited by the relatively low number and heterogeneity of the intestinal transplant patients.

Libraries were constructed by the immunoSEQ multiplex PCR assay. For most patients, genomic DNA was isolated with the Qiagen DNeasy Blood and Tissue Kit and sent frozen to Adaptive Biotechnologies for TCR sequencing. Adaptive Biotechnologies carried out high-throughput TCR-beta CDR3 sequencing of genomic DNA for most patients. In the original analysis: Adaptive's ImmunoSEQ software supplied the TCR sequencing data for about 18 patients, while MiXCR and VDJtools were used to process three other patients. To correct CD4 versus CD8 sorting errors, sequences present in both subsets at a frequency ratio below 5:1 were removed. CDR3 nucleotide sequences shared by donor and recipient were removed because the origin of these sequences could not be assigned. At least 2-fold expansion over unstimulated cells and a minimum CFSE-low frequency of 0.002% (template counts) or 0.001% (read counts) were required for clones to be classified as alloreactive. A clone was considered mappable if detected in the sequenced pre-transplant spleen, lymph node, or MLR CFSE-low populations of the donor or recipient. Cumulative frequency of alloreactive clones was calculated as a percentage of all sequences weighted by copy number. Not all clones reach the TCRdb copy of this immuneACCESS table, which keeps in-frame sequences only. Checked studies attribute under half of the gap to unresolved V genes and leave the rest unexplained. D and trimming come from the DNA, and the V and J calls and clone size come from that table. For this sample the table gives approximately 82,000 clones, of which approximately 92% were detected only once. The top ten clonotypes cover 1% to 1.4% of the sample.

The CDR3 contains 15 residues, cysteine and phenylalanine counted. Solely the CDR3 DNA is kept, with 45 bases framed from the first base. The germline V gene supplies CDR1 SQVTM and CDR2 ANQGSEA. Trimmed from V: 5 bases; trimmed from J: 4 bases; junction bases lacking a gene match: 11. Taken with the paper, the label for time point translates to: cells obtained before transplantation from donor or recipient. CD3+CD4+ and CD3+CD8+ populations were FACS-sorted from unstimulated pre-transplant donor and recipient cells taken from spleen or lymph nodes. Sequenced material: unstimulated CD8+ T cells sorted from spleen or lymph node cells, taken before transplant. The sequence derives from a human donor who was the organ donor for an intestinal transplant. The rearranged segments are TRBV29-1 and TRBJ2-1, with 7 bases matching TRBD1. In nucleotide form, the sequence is TGCAGCGTTTTAATCAGGGACAGCTATTACAATGAGCAGTTCTTC. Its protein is CSVLIRDSYYNEQFF.